The clone carrying this TCR beta chain was found a few times. The antigen is not known. As to time point: late sampling 161 to 241 days after vaccination in a few convalescent patients. The treatment: approximately nine-day PBMC culture with coronavirus spike peptide pools or control peptides (ViraFEST assay). This entry belongs to a study of vaccination and CD4 T cells after COVID-19. Study background: Nasal swab PCR detected SARS-CoV-2 in convalescent patients, who comprised eight to ten mild cases and one severe case. At a median around 100 days (range 35 to 161) after diagnosis, post-COVID samples were drawn.

With the Oncomine TCR Beta short-read assay, DNA from cultured CD4+ T cells was sequenced. TCRdb re-derived calls from the PCR reads in MiXCR, one entry per CDR3 protein. Seen here are about 24,000 distinct CDR3 sequences, about 42% observed once, and the top ten hold around 4.4%. CDR1 and CDR2 from the germline V gene are DFQATT and SNEGSKA (reference sequence). CDR3 length equals 15 residues. Trimming cost V 5 bases and J 5 bases; bases outside gene matches: 7. This sequence was found in a human donor who had recovered from COVID-19. This chain joins TRBV20-1 and TRBJ2-7, with TRBD2 identical over 15 bases. The sequenced sample was CD4+ T cells from blood, cultured in vitro, obtained about 7 months after SARS-CoV-2 vaccination. CDR3 in amino acids: CSAWGLAGGANEQYF. As DNA, the CDR3 is TGCAGTGCTTGGGGACTAGCGGGAGGCGCCAACGAGCAGTACTTC.